Listed below are T cell receptor beta chains from one sample, sequenced in a study of blood T cell repertoires in COVID-19. Clones were read by immunoSEQ multiplex PCR, and TCRdb kept only the in-frame ones, dropping some. The table shows about 130,000 clones, with around three quarters occurring only once. Specimen: peripheral blood. The receptors were gathered from a man in his forties with active or convalescent COVID-19. The CDR3 runs from the conserved cysteine through the conserved F or W. Fields, in order: D gene, clone size, V gene, J gene, CDR3 protein, CDR3 DNA. The D gene is left open where the match is weak. Clone size appears in some rows only: once, few, many, or a class for an expanded clone.

d_gene: -
abundance: -
v_gene: TRBV10-3
j_gene: TRBJ1-3
CDR3aa: CAIRNQTGNLLSGNTIYF
CDR3nt: TGTGCCATCCGGAATCAAACAGGGAACCTCCTATCTGGAAACACCATATATTTT

d_gene: -
abundance: -
v_gene: TRBV24-1
j_gene: TRBJ2-7
CDR3aa: CATSDPLTYEQYF
CDR3nt: TGTGCCACCAGTGACCCCCTTACTTACGAGCAGTACTTC

d_gene: TRBD2
abundance: -
v_gene: TRBV28
j_gene: TRBJ2-3
CDR3aa: CASSSGLAGYTDTQYF
CDR3nt: TGTGCCAGCAGTTCCGGACTAGCGGGTTACACAGATACGCAGTATTTT

d_gene: TRBD2
abundance: -
v_gene: TRBV3-1/TRBV3-2
j_gene: TRBJ2-5
CDR3aa: CASSQEGGRSGRRRSREETQYF
CDR3nt: TGTGCCAGCAGCCAAGAGGGGGGGCGGAGCGGGAGGAGGAGATCAAGGGAAGAGACCCAGTACTTC

d_gene: -
abundance: -
v_gene: TRBV18
j_gene: TRBJ2-5
CDR3aa: CASSPLTVDGQYF
CDR3nt: TGTGCCAGCTCACCATTGACTGTTGATGGACAGTACTTC

d_gene: -
abundance: -
v_gene: TRBV7-9
j_gene: TRBJ1-2
CDR3aa: CASRYQGTDGYTF
CDR3nt: TGTGCCAGCAGATATCAGGGAACGGATGGCTACACCTTC

d_gene: TRBD1
abundance: -
v_gene: TRBV29-1
j_gene: TRBJ2-7
CDR3aa: CSAYRDRGHEQYF
CDR3nt: TGCAGCGCTTACCGGGACAGGGGGCACGAGCAGTACTTC

d_gene: -
abundance: -
v_gene: TRBV11-2
j_gene: TRBJ1-4
CDR3aa: CASSFSALNEKLFF
CDR3nt: TGTGCCAGCAGCTTTAGCGCCCTTAATGAAAAACTGTTTTTT

d_gene: -
abundance: -
v_gene: TRBV6-5
j_gene: TRBJ1-3
CDR3aa: CASSLDRHSGNTIYF
CDR3nt: TGTGCCAGCAGTTTAGACAGGCACTCTGGAAACACCATATATTTT

d_gene: TRBD1
abundance: -
v_gene: TRBV12-3/TRBV12-4
j_gene: TRBJ1-5
CDR3aa: CASRDRNQPQHF
CDR3nt: TGTGCCAGCAGGGACAGGAATCAGCCCCAGCATTTT

d_gene: -
abundance: -
v_gene: TRBV2
j_gene: TRBJ1-1
CDR3aa: CASKNRENTEAFF
CDR3nt: TGTGCCAGCAAAAACAGGGAGAACACTGAAGCTTTCTTT

d_gene: -
abundance: -
v_gene: TRBV5-5
j_gene: TRBJ1-2
CDR3aa: CASSFGSWGYTF
CDR3nt: TGTGCCAGCAGCTTCGGGTCTTGGGGCTACACCTTC

d_gene: -
abundance: -
v_gene: TRBV7-3
j_gene: TRBJ1-2
CDR3aa: CASSEGLNYGYTF
CDR3nt: TGTGCCAGCAGCGAGGGCCTTAACTATGGCTACACCTTC

d_gene: -
abundance: -
v_gene: TRBV7-2
j_gene: TRBJ1-5
CDR3aa: CASSLDRDQPQHF
CDR3nt: TGTGCCAGCAGCTTAGACCGCGATCAGCCCCAGCATTTT

d_gene: TRBD1
abundance: once
v_gene: TRBV18
j_gene: TRBJ2-3
CDR3aa: CATAGQGAGTDTQYF
CDR3nt: TGTGCCACCGCAGGACAGGGGGCTGGCACAGATACGCAGTATTTT

d_gene: -
abundance: -
v_gene: TRBV6-2/TRBV6-3
j_gene: TRBJ1-5
CDR3aa: CASSSARGQYSNQPQHF
CDR3nt: TGTGCCAGCAGTTCGGCTAGGGGCCAGTATAGCAATCAGCCCCAGCATTTT

d_gene: TRBD1
abundance: -
v_gene: TRBV9
j_gene: TRBJ1-1
CDR3aa: CASSVGGQGGTEAFF
CDR3nt: TGTGCCAGCAGCGTAGGGGGACAGGGGGGCACTGAAGCTTTCTTT

d_gene: TRBD1
abundance: -
v_gene: TRBV5-1
j_gene: TRBJ2-1
CDR3aa: CASSFRPTGSGSYNEQFF
CDR3nt: TGCGCCAGCAGCTTCCGACCGACAGGGTCGGGCTCCTACAATGAGCAGTTCTTC

d_gene: TRBD1
abundance: once
v_gene: TRBV19
j_gene: TRBJ1-1
CDR3aa: CASNNRGLNTEAFF
CDR3nt: TGTGCCAGTAACAACAGGGGGCTCAACACTGAAGCTTTCTTT

d_gene: TRBD1
abundance: -
v_gene: TRBV6-2/TRBV6-3
j_gene: TRBJ1-2
CDR3aa: CASSYRTGNYGYTF
CDR3nt: TGTGCCAGCAGTTACCGGACAGGGAACTATGGCTACACCTTC

d_gene: -
abundance: once
v_gene: TRBV7-2
j_gene: TRBJ1-1
CDR3aa: CASSLTRPAGFDTEAFF
CDR3nt: TGTGCCAGCAGCCTCACTCGCCCCGCAGGGTTTGACACTGAAGCTTTCTTT

d_gene: -
abundance: once
v_gene: TRBV12-3/TRBV12-4
j_gene: TRBJ1-1
CDR3aa: CASSFVFRGNAFF
CDR3nt: TGTGCCAGCAGTTTCGTTTTCCGGGGGAATGCTTTCTTT

d_gene: TRBD1
abundance: -
v_gene: TRBV24-1
j_gene: TRBJ1-2
CDR3aa: CASSGTGTTNYGYTF
CDR3nt: TGTGCCTCCTCCGGGACAGGGACTACTAACTATGGCTACACCTTC

d_gene: -
abundance: -
v_gene: TRBV27
j_gene: TRBJ1-5
CDR3aa: CASSPYAGIQPQHF
CDR3nt: TGTGCCAGCAGCCCTTACGCAGGGATTCAGCCCCAGCATTTT

d_gene: -
abundance: -
v_gene: TRBV23-1
j_gene: TRBJ1-2
CDR3aa: CASSRARLCRYGYTF
CDR3nt: TGCGCCAGCAGTCGAGCGCGCCTTTGCCGTTATGGCTACACCTTC

d_gene: -
abundance: -
v_gene: TRBV5-1
j_gene: TRBJ1-3
CDR3aa: CASSLAGTLVSTIYF
CDR3nt: TGCGCCAGCAGCTTGGCCGGGACATTGGTGAGCACCATATATTTT

d_gene: TRBD1
abundance: -
v_gene: TRBV29-1
j_gene: TRBJ1-3
CDR3aa: CSGRQGAGNTIYF
CDR3nt: TGCAGCGGCCGACAGGGGGCGGGAAACACCATATATTTT

d_gene: TRBD1
abundance: few
v_gene: TRBV11-3
j_gene: TRBJ1-2
CDR3aa: CASSLTGTGYTF
CDR3nt: TGTGCCAGCAGCTTGACAGGGACTGGCTACACCTTC

d_gene: -
abundance: few
v_gene: TRBV25-1
j_gene: TRBJ1-4
CDR3aa: CASSHEGPRGEKLFF
CDR3nt: TGTGCCAGCTCACACGAGGGTCCAAGAGGTGAAAAACTGTTTTTT

d_gene: TRBD1
abundance: few
v_gene: TRBV7-2
j_gene: TRBJ1-3
CDR3aa: CASSLVSGGGGNTIYF
CDR3nt: TGTGCCAGCAGCTTAGTTTCAGGGGGCGGTGGAAACACCATATATTTT

d_gene: -
abundance: -
v_gene: TRBV3-1/TRBV3-2
j_gene: TRBJ1-2
CDR3aa: CASSHREVGYTF
CDR3nt: TGTGCCAGCAGCCACAGGGAGGTTGGCTACACCTTC

d_gene: -
abundance: once
v_gene: TRBV19
j_gene: TRBJ2-4
CDR3aa: CASSPLGEKGDKNIQYF
CDR3nt: TGTGCCAGTAGTCCCCTGGGCGAGAAGGGGGACAAGAACATTCAGTACTTC

d_gene: -
abundance: once
v_gene: TRBV30
j_gene: TRBJ1-1
CDR3aa: CAWSVQVASNTEAFF
CDR3nt: TGTGCCTGGAGTGTACAGGTGGCATCGAACACTGAAGCTTTCTTT

d_gene: TRBD1
abundance: -
v_gene: TRBV19
j_gene: TRBJ2-2
CDR3aa: CASRLGDRNTGELFF
CDR3nt: TGTGCCAGTAGACTAGGGGACAGAAACACCGGGGAGCTGTTTTTT

d_gene: -
abundance: -
v_gene: TRBV2
j_gene: TRBJ2-5
CDR3aa: CASSYLSETQYF
CDR3nt: TGTGCCAGCAGTTATCTGAGCGAGACCCAGTACTTC

d_gene: -
abundance: -
v_gene: TRBV11-2
j_gene: TRBJ2-2
CDR3aa: CASSPTSTAGLGNGGELFF
CDR3nt: TGTGCCAGCAGCCCAACCTCAACAGCAGGGTTGGGTAATGGCGGGGAGCTGTTTTTT